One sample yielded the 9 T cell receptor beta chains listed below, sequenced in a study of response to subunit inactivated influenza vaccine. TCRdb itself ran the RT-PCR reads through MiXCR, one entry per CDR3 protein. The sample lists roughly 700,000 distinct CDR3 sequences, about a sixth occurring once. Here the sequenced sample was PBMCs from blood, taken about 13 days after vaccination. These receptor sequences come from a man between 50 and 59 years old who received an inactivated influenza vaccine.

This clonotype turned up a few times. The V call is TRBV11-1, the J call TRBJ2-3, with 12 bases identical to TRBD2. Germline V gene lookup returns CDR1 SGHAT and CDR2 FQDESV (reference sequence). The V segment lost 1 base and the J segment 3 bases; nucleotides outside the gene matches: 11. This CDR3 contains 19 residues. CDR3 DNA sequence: TGTGCCAGCAGCTTAGGATTGGCGGCGACTAGCGGGAGAACAGATACGCAGTATTTT. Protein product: CASSLGLAATSGRTDTQYF.

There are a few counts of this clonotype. The CDR3 region is CASSSGLGLTEAFF. The CDR3 DNA is TGTGCCAGCAGCTCGGGTCTAGGGCTCACTGAAGCTTTCTTT. The rearrangement uses TRBV6-1 and TRBJ1-1, with D unresolved. The germline V gene encodes CDR1 MNHNS and CDR2 SASEGT. The CDR3 runs to 14 residues. V lost 6 bases, J lost 4 bases, and 15 bases lay in between.

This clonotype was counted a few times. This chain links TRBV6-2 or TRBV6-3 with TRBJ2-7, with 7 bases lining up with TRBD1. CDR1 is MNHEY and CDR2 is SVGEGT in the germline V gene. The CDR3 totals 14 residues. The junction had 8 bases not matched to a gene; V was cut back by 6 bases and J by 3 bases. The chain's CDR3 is CASSMDRLNYEQYF. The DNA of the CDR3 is TGTGCCAGCAGCATGGACAGGCTAAACTACGAGCAGTACTTC.

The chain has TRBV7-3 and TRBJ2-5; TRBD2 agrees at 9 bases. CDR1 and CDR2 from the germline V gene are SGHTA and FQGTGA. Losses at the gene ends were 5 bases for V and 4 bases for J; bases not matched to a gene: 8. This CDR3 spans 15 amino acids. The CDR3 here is CASSPQSGRPETQYF. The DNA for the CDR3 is TGTGCCAGCAGCCCCCAGAGCGGGAGGCCAGAGACCCAGTACTTC.

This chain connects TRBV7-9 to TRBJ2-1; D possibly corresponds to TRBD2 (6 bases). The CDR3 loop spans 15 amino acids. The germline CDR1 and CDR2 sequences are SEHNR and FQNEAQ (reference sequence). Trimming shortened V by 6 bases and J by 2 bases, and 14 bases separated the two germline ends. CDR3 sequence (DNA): TGTGCCAGCAGTCAATACGGGGAGGCCTACAATGAGCAGTTCTTC. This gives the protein CASSQYGEAYNEQFF.

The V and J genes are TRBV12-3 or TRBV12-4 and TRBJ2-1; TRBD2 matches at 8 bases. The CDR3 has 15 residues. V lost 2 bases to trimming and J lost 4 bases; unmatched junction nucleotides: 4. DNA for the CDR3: TGTGCCAGCAGTTTAATACTAGCGGTTTACAATGAGCAGTTCTTC. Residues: CASSLILAVYNEQFF.

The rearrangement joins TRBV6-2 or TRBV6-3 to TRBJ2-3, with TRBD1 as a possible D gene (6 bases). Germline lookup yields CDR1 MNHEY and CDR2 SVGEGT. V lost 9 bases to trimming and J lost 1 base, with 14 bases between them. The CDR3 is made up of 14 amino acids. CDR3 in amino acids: CARNRELCTDTQYF. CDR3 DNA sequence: TGTGCCAGGAACAGGGAGCTCTGCACAGATACGCAGTATTTT.

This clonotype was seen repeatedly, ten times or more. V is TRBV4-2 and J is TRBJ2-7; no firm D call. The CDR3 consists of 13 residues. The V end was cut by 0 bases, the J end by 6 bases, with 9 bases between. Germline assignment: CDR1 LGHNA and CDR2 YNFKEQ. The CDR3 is CASSQDTAFEQYF. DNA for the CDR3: TGTGCCAGCAGCCAAGATACCGCTTTCGAGCAGTACTTC.

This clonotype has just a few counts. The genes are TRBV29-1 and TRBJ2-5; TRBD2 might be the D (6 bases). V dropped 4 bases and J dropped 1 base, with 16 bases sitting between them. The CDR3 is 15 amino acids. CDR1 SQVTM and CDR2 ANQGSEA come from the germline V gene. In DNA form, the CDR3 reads TGCAGCGTTGCCTCCTCCCTAGCGACCCAAGAGACCCAGTACTTC. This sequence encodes CSVASSLATQETQYF.